This T cell receptor beta chain was captured by sequencing in a study of cytomegalovirus exposure and HLA in healthy donors. This clone occurred once. The CDR3 is 14 residues long. Germline V gene lookup returns CDR1 MNHNY and CDR2 SVGAGI (reference sequence). Germline trimming cut 6 bases from V and 1 base from J; bases unmatched to any gene: 2. PCR was performed using 60 Vbeta and 13 Jbeta primers. The repertoire was sequenced with immunoSEQ multiplex PCR; TCRdb's copy has only in-frame clones and lacks some. The sample lists 190,000 or so clones, roughly 78% occurring once. This receptor was identified in a boy between 10 and 17 years old in good health and CMV-seronegative. The chain joins TRBV6-6 to TRBJ2-2; 7 nucleotides align to TRBD2. The source material was PBMCs. CDR3 residues: CASSGGWNTGELFF. Written as DNA, the CDR3 is TGTGCCAGCAGCGGGGGGTGGAACACCGGGGAGCTGTTTTTT.